This T cell receptor (beta chain) was profiled in a study of long-term antiretroviral therapy in people with HIV. A remark on this clone: Its matching antigen is unknown.

Whole-study results and caveats: Older ART regimens were possibly in use when the blood was collected between about 2003 and 2018. An increase in diversity followed ART, yet levels stayed below transplant donor controls.

Germline-derived CDR1 and CDR2 are SGHVS and FQNEAQ. The V end lost 7 bases, the J end lost 0 bases, and 10 bases lay between the germline ends. The length of the CDR3 is 13 residues. From each donor, at least one pre-ART PBMC sample and at least two post-ART PBMC samples were obtained. Sequencing relied on immunoSEQ assay v3.0, run at survey level. Sequencing was designed to cover roughly 40,000-55,000 T-cell genomes in each sample. Measured with immunoSEQ multiplex PCR; TCRdb has only the in-frame clones, and not every one. The profile shows several thousand clones, under 80% of them singletons. The chain combines TRBV7-8 with TRBJ2-7; D is uncertain. The source material was unsorted PBMCs, sampled 0.5 years before starting antiretroviral therapy. This receptor was identified in a man aged 40-50 years with HIV. CDR3 region: CASTVGGSYEQYF. DNA for the CDR3: TGTGCCAGCACCGTGGGCGGCTCCTACGAGCAGTACTTC.